These T cell receptor beta chains were read from a single sample in a study of Ad26.COV2.S vaccination and SARS-CoV-2 variants. Only in-frame clones appear in the TCRdb table, and some are missing; sequencing was by immunoSEQ multiplex PCR. The sample has roughly 700,000 clones, 70% to 90% seen once; the top ten hold approximately 1.5%. Material: peripheral blood, obtained in a trial of Ad26.COV2.S vaccine versus placebo. The receptors stem from a person between 18 and 65 years old who received the Ad26.COV2.S COVID-19 vaccine or a placebo. The CDR3 runs from the conserved cysteine through the conserved F or W. The D gene is left open where the match is weak. The listing skips clone size in some rows; elsewhere it reads once, few, many or a size class.

v_call	j_call	clone_size	d_call	cdr3_aa	cdr3_nt
TRBV19	TRBJ2-5	.	TRBD1	CASSGWTGGNFEETQYF	TGTGCCAGTAGTGGCTGGACAGGGGGCAACTTCGAAGAGACCCAGTACTTC
TRBV7-3	TRBJ2-2	.	TRBD1	CASSSGGTMTGELFF	TGTGCCAGCAGCTCAGGGGGCACGATGACCGGGGAGCTGTTTTTT
TRBV12-3/TRBV12-4	TRBJ1-1	few	.	CASSLIYNTEAFF	TGTGCCAGCAGTCTTATATACAACACTGAAGCTTTCTTT
TRBV5-1	TRBJ1-2	.	.	CASSPYGGYGYTF	TGCGCCAGCAGCCCTTACGGGGGCTATGGCTACACCTTC
TRBV7-2	TRBJ2-2	.	.	CASRQGGRTGELFF	TGTGCCAGCAGGCAGGGGGGGCGGACCGGGGAGCTGTTTTTT
TRBV6-5	TRBJ2-7	.	.	CASLEGRYEQYF	TGTGCCAGCCTTGAGGGTCGCTACGAGCAGTACTTC
TRBV12-3/TRBV12-4	TRBJ2-7	.	TRBD1	CASRGQGTYEQYF	TGTGCCAGCAGGGGACAGGGGACCTACGAGCAGTACTTC
TRBV6-1	TRBJ1-1	.	.	CASSEVGGTEAFF	TGTGCCAGCAGTGAAGTAGGGGGAACTGAAGCTTTCTTT
TRBV6-5	TRBJ1-4	.	.	CASSQGRRVEKLFF	TGTGCCAGCAGCCAAGGCCGTAGGGTTGAAAAACTGTTTTTT
TRBV19	TRBJ2-3	.	.	CASSILQGVNTQYF	TGTGCCAGTAGTATTCTCCAGGGCGTGAATACGCAGTATTTT
TRBV4-1	TRBJ2-4	.	.	CASSQGGGSMDIQYF	TGCGCCAGCAGCCAAGGGGGAGGAAGTATGGACATTCAGTACTTC
TRBV7-9	TRBJ1-2	.	TRBD1	CASSFGTGGNGYTF	TGTGCCAGCAGCTTCGGGACAGGGGGTAACGGCTACACCTTC
TRBV18	TRBJ2-7	once	.	CASSQGLTYEQYF	TGTGCCAGCTCACAAGGACTGACCTACGAGCAGTACTTC
TRBV3-1/TRBV3-2	TRBJ2-6	.	.	CASSQARRGANVLTF	TGTGCCAGCAGCCAAGCCCGTAGGGGGGCCAACGTCCTGACTTTC
TRBV2	TRBJ1-2	.	TRBD1	CASTIRAGGFGGYTF	TGTGCCAGCACCATCCGAGCAGGGGGCTTCGGTGGCTACACCTTC
TRBV7-3	TRBJ2-2	.	.	CASSSQTAGELFF	TGTGCCAGCAGCTCCCAGACTGCCGGGGAGCTGTTTTTT
TRBV5-4	TRBJ2-5	once	TRBD2	CASSLGLAGEGTQYF	TGTGCCAGCAGCTTGGGACTAGCGGGAGAAGGGACCCAGTACTTC
TRBV20-1	TRBJ1-1	.	.	CSASSHQEAFF	TGCAGTGCTAGCAGTCACCAGGAAGCTTTCTTT
TRBV27	TRBJ1-2	few	TRBD1	CASSLTPGTGFYGYTF	TGTGCCAGCAGTCTAACCCCCGGGACAGGGTTTTATGGCTACACCTTC
TRBV19	TRBJ1-1	.	.	CASKEGGHGTEAFF	TGTGCCAGTAAGGAGGGCGGTCATGGCACTGAAGCTTTCTTT
TRBV27	TRBJ1-6	many	.	CASSYTGLNSPLHF	TGTGCCAGCAGTTACACAGGGTTGAATTCACCCCTCCACTTT
TRBV27	TRBJ2-2	.	.	CASSLSFNTGELFF	TGTGCCAGCAGTTTAAGTTTTAACACCGGGGAGCTGTTTTTT
TRBV3-1/TRBV3-2	TRBJ2-7	.	.	CASSHGSPYEQYF	TGTGCCAGCAGCCACGGGAGCCCCTACGAGCAGTACTTC
TRBV3-1/TRBV3-2	TRBJ2-7	.	.	CASSPLGSYEQYF	TGTGCCAGCAGCCCATTGGGCTCCTACGAGCAGTACTTC
TRBV3-1/TRBV3-2	TRBJ1-5	.	.	CASSQYRDQPQHF	TGTGCCAGCAGCCAATACAGGGATCAGCCCCAGCATTTT
TRBV10-3	TRBJ1-5	.	.	CAIGTIDSNQPQHF	TGTGCCATCGGGACTATCGATAGCAATCAGCCCCAGCATTTT
TRBV12-2	TRBJ2-3	.	.	CASRLKLGGTSGDSRATDTQYF	TGTGCAAGTCGCTTAAAACTGGGCGGGACTAGCGGGGACAGCAGGGCGACAGATACGCAGTATTTT
TRBV5-1	TRBJ2-1	.	TRBD1	CASSLTITGVNEIHEQFF	TGCGCCAGCAGCTTGACCATTACAGGGGTAAACGAAATACATGAGCAGTTCTTC
TRBV9	TRBJ2-1	.	TRBD2	CASSGSSGAYNEQFF	TGTGCCAGCAGCGGATCTAGCGGGGCCTACAATGAGCAGTTCTTC
TRBV5-5	TRBJ2-1	.	.	CASSLYWIYNEQFF	TGTGCCAGCAGCTTGTACTGGATTTACAATGAGCAGTTCTTC
TRBV30	TRBJ1-1	.	.	CAWSHGGETEAFF	TGTGCCTGGTCTCACGGGGGCGAAACTGAAGCTTTCTTT
TRBV25-1	TRBJ1-2	once	TRBD1	CASSETGTGINYGYTF	TGTGCCAGCAGTGAGACAGGGACAGGTATTAACTATGGCTACACCTTC
TRBV7-2	TRBJ1-1	.	.	CASSLPPVPPSEAFF	TGTGCCAGCAGCTTACCGCCCGTTCCCCCCTCTGAAGCTTTCTTT
TRBV6-4	TRBJ1-2	few	.	CASSDRRGQGYTF	TGTGCCAGCAGTGATCGGAGGGGTCAAGGCTACACCTTC
TRBV18	TRBJ2-3	.	.	CASSPTYQNTDTQYF	TGTGCCAGCTCACCAACTTACCAGAACACAGATACGCAGTATTTT